The sequence of this TCR beta chain was determined in a study of liver allograft versus peripheral blood T cells. Study context: What was compared were the T cell receptor repertoires in transplanted livers and those in the peripheral blood of recipients. Study results and caveats: As reported, T cell receptor repertoires inside liver allografts differed from those present in peripheral blood.

TCRdb re-derived calls from the reads in MiXCR, one entry per CDR3 protein. This table holds 6,000 to 8,000 distinct CDR3 sequences, 18% found once. This clonotype appeared a few times. Its antigen is still unknown. Germline-derived CDR1 and CDR2 are GTSNPN and SVGIG (reference sequence). V dropped 4 bases and J dropped 0 bases, with 13 bases sitting between them. CDR3 size: 16 residues. The sequence was collected from a human patient who had a liver transplant. A subset of T cells may come from the graft donor. The chain couples TRBV30 to TRBJ2-6; D uncertain. The chain's CDR3 is CAWTIRRSSGANVLTF. DNA of the CDR3: TGTGCCTGGACGATAAGAAGGAGCTCTGGGGCCAACGTCCTGACTTTC.